This note documents a single TCR beta chain sequence. Its cognate antigen is unknown. RNA transcripts gave rise to amplified TCR beta CDR3 regions. During a first-round RT-PCR of the TCR CDR3, the HTBI primer set was used. TCRdb itself ran the multiplex PCR reads through MiXCR, one entry per CDR3 protein. The sample lists approximately 430,000 distinct CDR3 sequences, approximately 15% seen once, with around 7% in the top ten. The data were taken from a study of T cells in Graves' hyperthyroidism and ophthalmopathy. Whole-study findings and limits: Blood also held most thyroid clonotypes expanded beyond 0.001.

Patients were aged 18 to 65, had disease duration under 2 months, and had newly diagnosed hyperthyroidism. The PBMCs were sourced from fresh peripheral blood (approximately 9 ml). The germline gives CDR1 SGHVS, CDR2 FQNEAQ. V gave up 6 bases and J gave up 0 bases; unmatched junction bases: 3. This CDR3 is built from 14 residues. The TCR was taken from a woman younger than 30 with Graves' hyperthyroidism. Sequencing input: blood. This rearrangement joins TRBV7-8 to TRBJ1-1, with TRBD1 matching over 8 bases. DNA for the CDR3: TGTGCCAGCAGGACAGGGGACATGAACACTGAAGCTTTCTTT. Translating gives CASRTGDMNTEAFF.